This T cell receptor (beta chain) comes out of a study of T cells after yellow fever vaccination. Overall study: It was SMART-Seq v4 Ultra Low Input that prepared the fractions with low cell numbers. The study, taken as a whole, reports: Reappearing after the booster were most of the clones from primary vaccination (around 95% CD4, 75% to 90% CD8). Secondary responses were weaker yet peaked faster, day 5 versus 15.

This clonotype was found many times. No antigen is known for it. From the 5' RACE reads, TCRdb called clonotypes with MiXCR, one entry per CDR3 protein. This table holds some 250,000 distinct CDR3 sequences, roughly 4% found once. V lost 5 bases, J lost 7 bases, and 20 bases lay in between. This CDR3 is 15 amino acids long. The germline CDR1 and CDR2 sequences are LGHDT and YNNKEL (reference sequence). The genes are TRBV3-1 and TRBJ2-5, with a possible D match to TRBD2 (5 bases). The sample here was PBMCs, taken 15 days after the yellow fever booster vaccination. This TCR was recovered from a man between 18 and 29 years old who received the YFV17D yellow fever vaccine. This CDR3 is CASSLRAAPYGTQYF. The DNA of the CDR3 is TGTGCCAGCAGCTTGCGGGCAGCCCCCTACGGGACCCAGTACTTC.